What follows describes a single T cell receptor (beta chain). This record belongs to a study of early T cells in non-severe SARS-CoV-2 infection. Using its own MiXCR run on the 5' RACE reads, TCRdb lists one record per CDR3 protein. This sample has fewer than 85,000 distinct CDR3 sequences, with roughly 15% found just once. This CDR3 contains 15 residues. V dropped 3 bases and J dropped 5; count of bases not matched to a gene: 3. Germline V lookup: CDR1 KGHSH, CDR2 LQKENI. This specimen consisted of whole blood, obtained at baseline. This chain joins TRBV18 and TRBJ1-6; 8 bases agree with TRBD1. The sequence came from an adult who was a healthcare worker with PCR-confirmed SARS-CoV-2 infection or an uninfected control (not recorded which). The CDR3 DNA reads TGTGCCAGCTCACCTCAACAGGGGGATAATTCACCCCTCCACTTT. Translation gives CASSPQQGDNSPLHF.